A selection of T cell receptor beta chains follows, all from one sample in a study of breast tumors, draining lymph nodes, adjacent tissues. TCRdb used MiXCR to reprocess the multiplex PCR reads, holding one entry per CDR3 protein. Of about 230,000 distinct CDR3 sequences in the sample, about 32% were seen once. The material sequenced was axillary lymph node tissue. The source is a female donor with breast cancer. Some clones in this sample may be carry-over from other donors' samples. The CDR3 runs from the conserved cysteine through the conserved F or W. D genes are given only for firm matches. Clone size, where shown, is once, few, many, or a class for clones that have expanded.

size: many
D: TRBD1
J: TRBJ2-2
V: TRBV2
DNA: TGTGCCAGCAGCCTGGGGACAGCCGGCGGGGAGCTGTTTTTT
CDR3: CASSLGTAGGELFF

size: many
D: TRBD1
J: TRBJ2-3
V: TRBV5-1
DNA: TGCGCCAGCAGCCAAATGGGACAGGGGGGCGCAGATACGCAGTATTTT
CDR3: CASSQMGQGGADTQYF

size: once
D: TRBD1
J: TRBJ1-5
V: TRBV7-8
DNA: TGTGCCATCGCGGACAGGGGACAGCCCCAGCATTTT
CDR3: CAIADRGQPQHF

size: many
D: TRBD1
J: TRBJ1-2
V: TRBV11-1
DNA: TGTGCCAGCAGACGACAGGGTGAAGGCTACACCTTC
CDR3: CASRRQGEGYTF

size: many
D: -
J: TRBJ1-2
V: TRBV11-2
DNA: TGTGCCAGCAGCTTAGGGACGACCCTCTATGGCTACACCTTC
CDR3: CASSLGTTLYGYTF

size: many
D: -
J: TRBJ2-7
V: TRBV6-2/TRBV6-3
DNA: TGTGCCAGCAGTTCACTAACAGGGTTACACGAGCAGTACTTC
CDR3: CASSSLTGLHEQYF

size: many
D: TRBD2
J: TRBJ2-7
V: TRBV20-1
DNA: TGCAGTGCTAGCCCCCTGGGGGGGTACGAGCAGTACTTC
CDR3: CSASPLGGYEQYF

size: many
D: TRBD1
J: TRBJ2-7
V: TRBV20-1
DNA: TGCAGTGCTCGTCAGCCGGGACAGGCCCTCTACGAGCAGTACTTC
CDR3: CSARQPGQALYEQYF

size: few
D: -
J: TRBJ1-1
V: TRBV12-3/TRBV12-4
DNA: TGTGCCAGCAGTCTCAAAGGTGGGAACACTGAAGCTTTCTTT
CDR3: CASSLKGGNTEAFF

size: many
D: TRBD1
J: TRBJ1-2
V: TRBV6-2/TRBV6-3
DNA: TGTGCCAGCAACGACAGGGCGCCTGGTGGCTACACCTTC
CDR3: CASNDRAPGGYTF

size: many
D: -
J: TRBJ1-6
V: TRBV27
DNA: TGTGCCAGCAGTTTAATAAACTATAATTCACCCCTCCACTTT
CDR3: CASSLINYNSPLHF

size: -
D: -
J: TRBJ1-4
V: TRBV20-1
DNA: TGCAGTGCTAGAGAGGTGGGCTCGCGGGGCCCGAATGAAAAACTGTTTTTT
CDR3: CSAREVGSRGPNEKLFF

size: many
D: -
J: TRBJ2-2
V: TRBV10-3
DNA: TGTGCCATCAGCGAGGGGAATAGCGGGAACACCGGGGAGCTGTTTTTT
CDR3: CAISEGNSGNTGELFF

size: many
D: -
J: TRBJ2-3
V: TRBV3-1
DNA: TGTGCCAGCAGCCAACCCAGCACAGATACGCAGTATTTT
CDR3: CASSQPSTDTQYF

size: -
D: -
J: TRBJ1-1
V: TRBV6-1
DNA: TGTGCCAGCACTCCCAGGGGATCGGACACTGAAGCTTTCTTT
CDR3: CASTPRGSDTEAFF

size: many
D: TRBD1
J: TRBJ2-6
V: TRBV4-1
DNA: TGCGCCAGCAGCCAAGATAGGGGGCTCCCTGGGGCCAACGTCCTGACTTTC
CDR3: CASSQDRGLPGANVLTF

size: -
D: TRBD1
J: TRBJ2-7
V: TRBV9
DNA: TGTGCCAGCGCACGAGGGGACAGGTTAGACGAGCAGTCCTTC
CDR3: CASARGDRLDEQSF

size: -
D: -
J: TRBJ2-3
V: TRBV29-1
DNA: TGCAGCGCGGTGAAGTTCACAGATACGCAGTATTTT
CDR3: CSAVKFTDTQYF

size: many
D: -
J: TRBJ1-2
V: TRBV7-2
DNA: TGTGCCAGCAGCTCTAGGACACAAGCTAACTATGGCTACCCCTTC
CDR3: CASSSRTQANYGYPF

size: many
D: -
J: TRBJ1-6
V: TRBV12-3/TRBV12-4
DNA: TGTGCCAGCAGTTTAACAGCTTCCTATAATTCACCCCTCCACTTT
CDR3: CASSLTASYNSPLHF

size: -
D: -
J: TRBJ1-1
V: TRBV6-5
DNA: TGTGCCAGCAGTCACGGGACATTTAGCACTGAAGCTTTCTTT
CDR3: CASSHGTFSTEAFF

size: many
D: -
J: TRBJ2-2
V: TRBV19
DNA: TGTGCCAGTAGCCTCACAGCGAACACCGGGGAGCTGTTTTTT
CDR3: CASSLTANTGELFF

size: many
D: TRBD1
J: TRBJ1-2
V: TRBV7-9
DNA: TGTGCCAGCAGCTTCACCAGGGACAGGGAGGCCTATGGCTACACCTTC
CDR3: CASSFTRDREAYGYTF

size: many
D: -
J: TRBJ2-5
V: TRBV7-9
DNA: TGTGCCAGCAGCTTCGTCCGACGGGAGACCCAGTACTTC
CDR3: CASSFVRRETQYF

size: many
D: TRBD2
J: TRBJ2-7
V: TRBV20-1
DNA: TGCAGTGCTAGAGATGAGGTAGCGGGAACCTACGAGCAGTACTTC
CDR3: CSARDEVAGTYEQYF

size: -
D: TRBD2
J: TRBJ2-3
V: TRBV2
DNA: TGTGCCAGCAGTGTTAGCGGGAGAACAGATACGCAGTATTTT
CDR3: CASSVSGRTDTQYF

size: many
D: -
J: TRBJ1-5
V: TRBV29-1
DNA: TGCAGCGCCGGAACGGGGCCCGATCAGCCCCAGCATTTT
CDR3: CSAGTGPDQPQHF

size: -
D: TRBD1
J: TRBJ2-7
V: TRBV7-8
DNA: TGTGCCAGCAGCCACGATCCCAGGAACAGGGGCCCCAGGGAGCAGTACTTC
CDR3: CASSHDPRNRGPREQYF

size: few
D: -
J: TRBJ2-2
V: TRBV27
DNA: TGTGCCAGCAAAGCCCTGTTCACTTCGAACACCGGGGAGCTGTTTTTT
CDR3: CASKALFTSNTGELFF

size: many
D: -
J: TRBJ1-2
V: TRBV6-6
DNA: TGTGCCAGCAGTCACTCGATTACCAGGGACGTTATTGGCTACACCTTC
CDR3: CASSHSITRDVIGYTF

size: -
D: TRBD1
J: TRBJ1-5
V: TRBV28
DNA: TGTGCCAGCAGGACAGGGGGATGGGGTCAGCCCCAGCATTTT
CDR3: CASRTGGWGQPQHF

size: once
D: -
J: TRBJ2-5
V: TRBV24-1
DNA: TGTGCCACCAGCCGGGACGGGGTTGAGGAAGCCCAAGAGACCCAGTACTTC
CDR3: CATSRDGVEEAQETQYF

size: many
D: TRBD2
J: TRBJ2-1
V: TRBV5-1
DNA: TGCGCCAGCAGCTTGGTCGGGAGGGAGTACAATGAGCAGTTCTTC
CDR3: CASSLVGREYNEQFF

size: -
D: TRBD1
J: TRBJ1-4
V: TRBV2
DNA: TGTGCCAGCAGTTCCGGGACAGGGGCAACTAATGAAAAACTGTTTTTT
CDR3: CASSSGTGATNEKLFF

size: few
D: -
J: TRBJ1-1
V: TRBV18
DNA: TGTGCCAGCTCGCCCCTCGAGGGCAAGAACACTGAAGCTTTCTTT
CDR3: CASSPLEGKNTEAFF

size: many
D: TRBD1
J: TRBJ1-4
V: TRBV30
DNA: TGTGCCTGGAGTCCACCGACAGGGACCCACGAAAAACTGTTTTTT
CDR3: CAWSPPTGTHEKLFF

size: -
D: TRBD2
J: TRBJ2-5
V: TRBV20-1
DNA: TGCAGTGCTAGGCCGGGACTAGCGGGAGAAGAGACCCAGTACTTC
CDR3: CSARPGLAGEETQYF

size: -
D: TRBD2
J: TRBJ2-1
V: TRBV15
DNA: TGTGCCACCAGCAGAGAACTAGCGGGAGATGGTGAGCAGTTCTTC
CDR3: CATSRELAGDGEQFF

size: -
D: TRBD1
J: TRBJ1-3
V: TRBV5-1
DNA: TGCGCCAGCAGCTTTGGGACAGGGCTCGGCAACACCATATATTTT
CDR3: CASSFGTGLGNTIYF

size: many
D: -
J: TRBJ1-6
V: TRBV12-5
DNA: TGTGCAACACCAGGACAGCTAAATTCACCCCTCCACTTT
CDR3: CATPGQLNSPLHF